The following is a TCR beta chain sequence with its context. This sample is part of a study of cytomegalovirus exposure and HLA in healthy donors. Profiled with immunoSEQ multiplex PCR; TCRdb holds only in-frame clones, not every one. The repertoire holds about 98,000 clones, with over 85% as singletons. The CDR3 is 15 amino acids. Germline V gene sequence: CDR1 PRHDT, CDR2 FYEKMQ (reference sequence). Between the trimmed V and J ends, which lost 5 bases and 5 bases, there was a span of 19 bases. The receptor was derived from a woman younger than 35 in good health and CMV-seronegative. The rearrangement uses TRBV13 and TRBJ2-7, with a tentative D call TRBD1 (6 bases). The sequencing sample was made of PBMCs. Here the CDR3 reads CASSRHTGLGDEQYF. CDR3 nucleotide sequence: TGTGCCAGCAGCCGTCATACAGGGCTGGGGGACGAGCAGTACTTC. Complete variable domain (other parts from reference TRBV13 and TRBJ2-7): AAGVIQSPRHLIKEKRETATLKCYPIPRHDTVYWYQQGPGQDPQFLISFYEKMQSDKGSIPDRFSAQQFSDYHSELNMSSLELGDSALYFCASSRHTGLGDEQYFGPGTRLTVT.